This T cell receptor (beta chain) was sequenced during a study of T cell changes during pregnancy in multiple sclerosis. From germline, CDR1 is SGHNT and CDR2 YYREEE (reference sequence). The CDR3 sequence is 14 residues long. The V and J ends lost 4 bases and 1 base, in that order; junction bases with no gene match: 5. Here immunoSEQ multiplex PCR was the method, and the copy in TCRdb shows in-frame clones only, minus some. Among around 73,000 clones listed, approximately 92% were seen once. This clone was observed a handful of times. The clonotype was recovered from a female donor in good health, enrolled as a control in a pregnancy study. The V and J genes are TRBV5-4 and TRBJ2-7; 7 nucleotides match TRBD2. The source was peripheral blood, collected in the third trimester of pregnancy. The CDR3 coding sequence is TGTGCCAGCAGCCGGGGGGACTCGTCCTACGAGCAGTACTTC. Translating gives CASSRGDSSYEQYF.